This TCR beta chain originates from a study of CD4 and CD8 cells across lung adenocarcinoma regions. Germline CDR1 SSHAT, CDR2 FNYEAQ (reference sequence). The CDR3 consists of 14 residues. In regard to this clonotype: Sequence at one end of the junction differs from germline and may be a read error.

Donors had localized lung adenocarcinoma, a non-small cell lung cancer. Each CDR3 protein gets one entry after TCRdb re-called the PCR reads with MiXCR. The repertoire has fewer than 4,000 distinct CDR3 sequences, roughly 69% of them found once; the top ten carry less than 20%. This TCR was sampled from a male donor with lung adenocarcinoma. The CD4 and CD8 labels of this study may be unreliable. The chain is built from TRBV7-7 and TRBJ2-2, with D unresolved. Sequenced sample: CD4+ T cells from the margin of a lung tumor. CDR3 DNA sequence: TGTGCTAGCAGCTTAGAACAGCATGCAGGGGAGCTGTTTTTT. Translated: CASSLEQHAGELFF. The full variable domain, with the rest looked up from reference TRBV7-7 and TRBJ2-2, is GAGVSQSPRYKVTKRGQDVTLRCDPISSHATLYWYQQALGQGPEFLTYFNYEAQPDKSGLPSDRFSAERPEGSISTLTIQRTEQRDSAMYRCASSLEQHAGELFFGEGSRLTVL.